Included here is one T cell receptor beta chain sequence, with context. The study ran its PCR with 60 Vbeta and 13 Jbeta primers. Assay used: immunoSEQ multiplex PCR; TCRdb lists only in-frame clones, some missing. The sample comprises some 220,000 clones, roughly 84% of which are singletons, and roughly 0.24% rests with the top ten. Germline V gene lookup returns CDR1 SEHNR and CDR2 FQNEAQ (reference sequence). The CDR3 sequence is 15 residues long. The junction had 3 bases not matched to a gene; V was cut back by 4 bases and J by 4 bases. This sample stems from a study of cytomegalovirus exposure and HLA in healthy donors.

Material: PBMCs. The V call is TRBV7-9, the J call TRBJ2-1; 11 bases fit TRBD1. This clonotype originated in a girl between 2 and 10 years old in good health and CMV-seronegative. The chain's CDR3 is CASSSRDRGYNEQFF. The CDR3 DNA follows: TGTGCCAGCAGCTCCCGGGACAGGGGGTACAATGAGCAGTTCTTC.